This T cell receptor (beta chain) emerged from a study of Ad26.COV2.S vaccination and SARS-CoV-2 variants. In the study overall: In the study, Ad26.COV2.S was injected intramuscularly once, or twice 56 days apart.

Assay used: immunoSEQ multiplex PCR; TCRdb lists only in-frame clones, some missing. The sample includes roughly 450,000 clones, around 90% of them seen just once. V dropped 4 bases and J dropped 5 bases, with 8 bases sitting between them. Per germline, CDR1 MNHEY and CDR2 SVGAGI. The CDR3 length is 12 residues. With respect to this clone: Antigen: not known.

Indicated treatment: 15 to 20 received Ad26.COV2.S at low or high dose, single or two shots; roughly five received placebo; per-sample allocation not given. Samples came from day 63 after the first vaccine or placebo injection. Recruitment in Boston yielded a donor of adult age, 18-55 years. Study-wide findings and caveats: Placebo recipients and vaccine recipients were similar in non-spike TCR breadth.

The V gene is TRBV6-5, the J gene TRBJ2-5; perhaps TRBD2 as D (6 bases). Sample: peripheral blood, taken in a trial of Ad26.COV2.S vaccine versus placebo. The clonotype was recovered from a person aged 18-60 years who received the Ad26.COV2.S COVID-19 vaccine or a placebo. The CDR3 DNA reads as TGTGCCAGCAGTTCCGGGAGTGAGACCCAGTACTTC. Translating gives CASSSGSETQYF.